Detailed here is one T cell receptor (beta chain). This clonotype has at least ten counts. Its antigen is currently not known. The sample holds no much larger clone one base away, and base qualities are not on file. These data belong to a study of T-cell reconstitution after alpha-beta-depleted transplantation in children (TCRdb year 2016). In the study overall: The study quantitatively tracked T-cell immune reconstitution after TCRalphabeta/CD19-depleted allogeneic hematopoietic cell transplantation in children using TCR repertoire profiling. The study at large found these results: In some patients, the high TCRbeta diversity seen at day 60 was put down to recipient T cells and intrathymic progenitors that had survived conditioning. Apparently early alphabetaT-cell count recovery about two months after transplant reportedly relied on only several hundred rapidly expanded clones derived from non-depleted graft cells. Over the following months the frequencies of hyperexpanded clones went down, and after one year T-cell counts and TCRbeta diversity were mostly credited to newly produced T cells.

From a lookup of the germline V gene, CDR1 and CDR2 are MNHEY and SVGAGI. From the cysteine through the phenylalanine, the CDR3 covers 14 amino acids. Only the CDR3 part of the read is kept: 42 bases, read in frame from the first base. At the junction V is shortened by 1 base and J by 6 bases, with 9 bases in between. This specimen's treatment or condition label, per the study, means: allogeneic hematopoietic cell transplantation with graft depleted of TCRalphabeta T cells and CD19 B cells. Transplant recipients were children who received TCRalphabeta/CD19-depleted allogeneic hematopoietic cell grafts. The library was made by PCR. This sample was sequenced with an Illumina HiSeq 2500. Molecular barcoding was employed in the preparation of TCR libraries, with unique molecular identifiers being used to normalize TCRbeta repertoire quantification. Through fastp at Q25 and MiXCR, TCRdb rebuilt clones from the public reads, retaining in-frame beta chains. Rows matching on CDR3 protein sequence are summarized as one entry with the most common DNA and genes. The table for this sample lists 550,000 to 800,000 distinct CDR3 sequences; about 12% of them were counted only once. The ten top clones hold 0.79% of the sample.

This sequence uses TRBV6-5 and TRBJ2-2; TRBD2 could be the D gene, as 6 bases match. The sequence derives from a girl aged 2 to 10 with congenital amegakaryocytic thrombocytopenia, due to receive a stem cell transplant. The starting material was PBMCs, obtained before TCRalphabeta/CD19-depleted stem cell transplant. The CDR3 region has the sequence CASSYLRDAGELFF. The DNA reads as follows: TGTGCCAGCAGTTACTTGCGGGACGCCGGGGAGCTGTTTTTT.